This T cell receptor beta chain originates from a study of cytomegalovirus exposure and HLA in healthy donors. The PCR used 60 Vbeta and 13 Jbeta primers. Assay: immunoSEQ multiplex PCR; the TCRdb copy retains only in-frame clones and omits some. The data contain around 99,000 clones, 82% of them seen just once; the ten biggest clones take up less than 3.5%. V was pared by 3 bases and J by 6 bases, with 12 bases of the junction left unmatched. Germline assignment: CDR1 KGHSH and CDR2 LQKENI. The CDR3 contains 16 residues. The sequence was obtained from a man younger than 45 in good health and CMV-seropositive. The chain joins TRBV18 to TRBJ1-2; 8 positions agree with TRBD1. The sample consisted of PBMCs. The CDR3 DNA reads as TGTGCCAGCTCACCCACCTCGGGGCAGGGACAGGATGGCTACACCTTC. Protein sequence: CASSPTSGQGQDGYTF. Variable domain in full (rest from reference TRBV18 and TRBJ1-2): NAGVMQNPRHLVRRRGQEARLRCSPMKGHSHVYWYRQLPEEGLKFMVYLQKENIIDESGMPKERFSAEFPKEGPSILRIQQVVRGDSAAYFCASSPTSGQGQDGYTFGSGTRLTVV.